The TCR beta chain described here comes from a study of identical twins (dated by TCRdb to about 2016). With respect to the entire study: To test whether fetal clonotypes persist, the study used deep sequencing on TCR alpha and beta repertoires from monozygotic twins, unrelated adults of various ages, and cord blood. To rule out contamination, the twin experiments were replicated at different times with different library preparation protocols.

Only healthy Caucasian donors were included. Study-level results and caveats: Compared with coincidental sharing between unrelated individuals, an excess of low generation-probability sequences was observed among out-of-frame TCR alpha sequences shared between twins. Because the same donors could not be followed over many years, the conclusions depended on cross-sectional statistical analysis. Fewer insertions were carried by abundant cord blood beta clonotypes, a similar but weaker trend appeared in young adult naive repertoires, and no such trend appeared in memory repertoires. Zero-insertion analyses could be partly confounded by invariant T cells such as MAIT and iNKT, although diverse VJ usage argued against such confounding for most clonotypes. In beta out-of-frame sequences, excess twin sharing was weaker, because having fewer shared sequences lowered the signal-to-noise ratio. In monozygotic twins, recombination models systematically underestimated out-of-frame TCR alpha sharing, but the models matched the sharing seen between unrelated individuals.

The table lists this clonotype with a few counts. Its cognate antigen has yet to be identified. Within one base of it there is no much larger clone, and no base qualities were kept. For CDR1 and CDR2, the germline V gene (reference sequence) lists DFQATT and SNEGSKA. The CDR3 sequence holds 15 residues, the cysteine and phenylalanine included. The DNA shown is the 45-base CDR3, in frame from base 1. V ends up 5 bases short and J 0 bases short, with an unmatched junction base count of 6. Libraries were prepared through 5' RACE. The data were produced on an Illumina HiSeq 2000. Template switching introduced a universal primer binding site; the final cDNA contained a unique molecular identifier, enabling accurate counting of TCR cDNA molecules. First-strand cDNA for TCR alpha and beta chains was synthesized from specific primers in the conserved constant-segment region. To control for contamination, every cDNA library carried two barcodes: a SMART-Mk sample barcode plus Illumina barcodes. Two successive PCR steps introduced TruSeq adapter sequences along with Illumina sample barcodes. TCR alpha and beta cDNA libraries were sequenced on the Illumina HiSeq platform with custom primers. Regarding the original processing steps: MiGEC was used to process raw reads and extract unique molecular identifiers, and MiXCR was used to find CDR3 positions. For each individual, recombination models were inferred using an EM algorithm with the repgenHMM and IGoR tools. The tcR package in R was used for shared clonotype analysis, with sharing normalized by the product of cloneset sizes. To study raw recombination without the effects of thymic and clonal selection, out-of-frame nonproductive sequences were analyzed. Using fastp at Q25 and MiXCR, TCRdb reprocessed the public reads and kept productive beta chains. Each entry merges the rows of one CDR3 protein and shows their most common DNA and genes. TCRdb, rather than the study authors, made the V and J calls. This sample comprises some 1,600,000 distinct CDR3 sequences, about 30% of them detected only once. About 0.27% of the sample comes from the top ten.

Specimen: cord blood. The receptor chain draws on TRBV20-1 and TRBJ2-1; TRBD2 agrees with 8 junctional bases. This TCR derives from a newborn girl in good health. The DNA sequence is TGCAGTGCTGGAAAAAGCGGGAGCTCCTACAATGAGCAGTTCTTC. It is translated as CSAGKSGSSYNEQFF.